This passage covers 15 T cell receptor beta chains from one sample sequenced in a study of shared clonotypes between healthy human individuals. Assay: immunoSEQ multiplex PCR; the TCRdb copy retains only in-frame clones and omits some. The sample records roughly 2,000,000 clones, about 95% being singletons. CD45RO-negative, CCR7-positively selected cells formed the naive CD8 fraction, excluding terminally differentiated effector memory CD45RA+ cells. Material for sequencing was naive CD8+ T cells sorted from blood. These receptors came from a man aged 18 to 29 in good health.

CDR3 DNA: TGTGCCAGCGGGCTAGCGGGAAACCAAGAGACCCAGTACTTC. It yields the protein CASGLAGNQETQYF. The rearrangement uses TRBV11-2 and TRBJ2-5, with TRBD2 identical over 9 bases. CDR1 and CDR2 from the germline V gene are SGHAT and FQNNGV. Trimming at V came to 8 bases and at J to 0 bases, leaving 4 bases not matched to a gene. The CDR3 extends over 14 amino acids.

The chain joins TRBV5-6 to TRBJ1-3; a weak D match, TRBD1 (5 bases). Between the trimmed V and J ends, which lost 0 bases and 0 bases, there was a span of 10 bases. The CDR3 covers 16 residues. Germline-derived CDR1 and CDR2 are SGHDT and YYEEEE. CDR3 region: CASSLGQYFSGNTIYF. The DNA of the CDR3 is TGTGCCAGCAGCTTGGGACAGTACTTCTCTGGAAACACCATATATTTT.

The chain carries TRBV10-3 and TRBJ2-1, with no clear D. This CDR3 has 15 residues. In germline, CDR1 is ENHRY, CDR2 SYGVKD. The V end lost 2 bases, the J end lost 3 bases, and 11 bases lay between the germline ends. The CDR3 DNA reads as TGTGCCATCAGTGAGGTGGGGAACCTCTACAATGAGCAGTTCTTC. Its protein product is CAISEVGNLYNEQFF.

The chain couples TRBV4-1 to TRBJ1-2, with D possibly TRBD1 on 5 matching bases. V was clipped by 0 bases and J by 4 bases, with 15 bases between them. The CDR3 contains 16 residues. The germline CDR1 and CDR2 sequences are MGHRA and YSYEKL. CDR3 in amino acids: CASSQDVGWGGYGYTF. CDR3 nucleotides: TGCGCCAGCAGCCAAGATGTAGGCTGGGGGGGCTATGGCTACACCTTC.

This clone has just one count. In nucleotides, the CDR3 is TGTGCCAGCAGCTTAGAGGGGCGGGGCGATACTGAAGCTTTCTTT. It yields the protein CASSLEGRGDTEAFF. V and J are TRBV7-6 and TRBJ1-1, with D perhaps TRBD1 (5 bases). This CDR3 has 15 residues. The germline gives CDR1 SGHVS, CDR2 FNYEAQ. V was shortened by 1 base and J by 5 bases, with 14 bases between the two germline ends.

The chain uses TRBV7-2 and TRBJ1-2, with 12 bases lining up with TRBD1. Germline values: CDR1 SGHTA, CDR2 FQGNSA. V lost 5 bases and J lost 8; bases outside the gene matches: 9. There are 15 residues in the CDR3. The CDR3 reads CASSQGTGGAGGYTF. The CDR3 DNA reads TGTGCCAGCAGCCAAGGGACAGGGGGCGCAGGCGGCTACACCTTC.

This clone was recorded only once. The chain joins TRBV28 to TRBJ2-1, with TRBD2 matching 11 bases. V gave up 6 bases and J gave up 1 base; unmatched junction bases: 2. Germline assignment: CDR1 MDHEN and CDR2 SYDVKM. CDR3 length equals 15 residues. CDR3: CASRLAGGSYNEQFF. The CDR3 DNA follows: TGTGCCAGCAGATTAGCGGGGGGGTCCTACAATGAGCAGTTCTTC.

The chain is built from TRBV10-3 and TRBJ1-5; D may be TRBD1 (6 bases). V was cut by 2 bases and J by 6 bases, with 11 bases left in between. The CDR3 has 14 residues. The V gene's germline CDR1 is ENHRY and CDR2 SYGVKD. The CDR3 sequence is CAISEGEGGQPQHF. The CDR3 bases are TGTGCCATCAGTGAGGGGGAGGGGGGTCAGCCCCAGCATTTT.

This chain connects TRBV9 to TRBJ2-7; D may be TRBD1 or TRBD2 (6 bases each). There are 16 residues in the CDR3. V gave up 3 bases and J gave up 3 bases, with 19 bases separating them. The germline V gene has CDR1 SGDLS and CDR2 YYNGEE. The DNA for the CDR3 is TGTGCCAGCAGCGAGGGGGGAGACGGAACATTCTACGAGCAGTACTTC. Translation: CASSEGGDGTFYEQYF.

This clone was observed a single time. The chain combines TRBV5-5 with TRBJ1-3; no clear D gene. The V gene lost 0 bases and the J gene lost 0 bases, with 7 bases spanning the gap. Germline CDR1 reads SGHKS; CDR2 reads YYEKEE (reference sequence). The CDR3 sequence is 15 residues long. The CDR3 coding sequence is TGTGCCAGCAGCTTGGACCCAAACTCTGGAAACACCATATATTTT. Translated, it gives CASSLDPNSGNTIYF.

This clone was seen a single time. V gene TRBV27 combines with J gene TRBJ1-2; 9 nucleotides align to TRBD1. This CDR3 spans 15 amino acids. Germline CDR1 reads MNHEY; CDR2 reads SMNVEV (reference sequence). V trimming: 0 bases; J trimming: 8 bases; junction bases outside the gene matches: 7. CDR3 nucleotides: TGTGCCAGCAGTTTATCTCCGCGGGACAGGGAAGGCTACACCTTC. This gives the protein CASSLSPRDREGYTF.

Only one count was recorded for this clone. The chain joins TRBV29-1 to TRBJ1-2; D uncertain. V shed 7 bases and J shed 4 bases, with 13 bases lying between them. The CDR3 contains 12 residues. CDR1 is SQVTM and CDR2 is ANQGSEA in the germline V gene. The CDR3: CSGERLLYGYTF. Written as DNA, the CDR3 is TGCAGCGGGGAGAGACTGCTCTATGGCTACACCTTC.

J is TRBJ2-1 and V is TRBV4-1, with 11 bases identical to TRBD2. The CDR3 has 19 amino acids. The J segment lost 9 bases and the V segment lost 1 base, leaving 17 bases of the junction unmatched. From germline, CDR1 is MGHRA and CDR2 YSYEKL. The CDR3 DNA reads as TGCGCCAGCAGCCAAGCCCCTTTTTCACTAGCGGGGGCGGGGGGTGAGCAGTTCTTC. This encodes CASSQAPFSLAGAGGEQFF.

This chain joins TRBV6-5 and TRBJ1-5; D gene ambiguous. Trimming shortened V by 5 bases and J by 4 bases, and 15 bases separated the two germline ends. Germline V lookup: CDR1 MNHEY, CDR2 SVGAGI. The CDR3 has 15 amino acids. The CDR3 spells CASSPHLGSNQPQHF. Written as DNA, the CDR3 is TGTGCCAGCAGTCCTCATCTGGGCTCAAATCAGCCCCAGCATTTT.

The CDR3 DNA follows: TGTGCCAGCAGCGAGACGGGGTCTTTCTACAATGAGCAGTTCTTC. Amino acid sequence: CASSETGSFYNEQFF. This chain joins TRBV9 and TRBJ2-1; maybe TRBD2 (5 bases). The CDR3 sequence is 15 residues long. Germline V gene sequence: CDR1 SGDLS, CDR2 YYNGEE. Trimming pared 3 bases from V and 3 bases from J, leaving 13 bases between.